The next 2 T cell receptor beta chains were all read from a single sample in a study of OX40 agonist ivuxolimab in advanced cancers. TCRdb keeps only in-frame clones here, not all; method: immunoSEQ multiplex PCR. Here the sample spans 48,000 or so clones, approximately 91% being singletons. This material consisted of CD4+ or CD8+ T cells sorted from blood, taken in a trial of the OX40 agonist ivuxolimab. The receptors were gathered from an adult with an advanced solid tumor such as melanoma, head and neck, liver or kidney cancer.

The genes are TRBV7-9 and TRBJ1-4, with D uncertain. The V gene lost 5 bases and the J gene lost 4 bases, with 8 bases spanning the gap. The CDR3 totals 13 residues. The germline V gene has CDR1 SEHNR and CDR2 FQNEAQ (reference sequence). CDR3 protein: CASSPTVNEKLFF. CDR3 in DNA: TGTGCCAGCAGCCCCACCGTTAATGAAAAACTGTTTTTT.

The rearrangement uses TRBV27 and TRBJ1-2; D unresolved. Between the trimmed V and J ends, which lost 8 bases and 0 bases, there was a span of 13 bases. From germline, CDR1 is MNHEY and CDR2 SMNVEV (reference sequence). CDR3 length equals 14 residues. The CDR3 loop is CASGITGPNYGYTF. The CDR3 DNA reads TGTGCCAGCGGTATCACTGGGCCTAACTATGGCTACACCTTC.